Listed below are T cell receptor beta chains from one sample, sequenced in a study of T cell responses to AZD1222 COVID-19 vaccine. Clones were read by immunoSEQ multiplex PCR, and TCRdb kept only the in-frame ones, dropping some. The sample has roughly 140,000 clones, 75% to 90% seen once. Specimen: peripheral blood, collected on day 0 of AZD1222 vaccination. The receptors were sampled from an adult in good health. Both conserved end residues are part of each CDR3. The D gene is left open where the match is weak. The size entry is marked missing in some rows and otherwise reads once, few, many or a size class.

d_gene	v_gene	len	abundance	j_gene	CDR3aa	CDR3nt
.	TRBV7-9	15	.	TRBJ1-4	CASSLRGATNEKLFF	TGTGCCAGCAGCCTAAGGGGTGCCACTAATGAAAAACTGTTTTTT
TRBD1	TRBV19	14	.	TRBJ1-2	CASSISSGGYGYTF	TGTGCCAGTAGTATTTCTTCAGGGGGCTATGGCTACACCTTC
.	TRBV5-1	17	.	TRBJ2-7	CASSLVGRTMDPHEQYF	TGCGCCAGCAGCTTGGTCGGACGGACAATGGATCCCCACGAGCAGTACTTC
.	TRBV6-5	14	.	TRBJ1-4	CASSYSRVGEKLFF	TGTGCCAGCAGTTACTCCCGGGTCGGAGAAAAACTGTTTTTT
.	TRBV11-2	14	.	TRBJ2-7	CASSPPIQTVEQYF	TGTGCCAGCAGCCCCCCCATTCAGACAGTCGAGCAGTACTTC
.	TRBV6-5	16	.	TRBJ1-4	CASSYNSLATNEKLFF	TGTGCCAGCAGTTACAATTCACTTGCAACTAATGAAAAACTGTTTTTT
TRBD2	TRBV27	17	.	TRBJ2-1	CASSLLSSGSMYNEQFF	TGTGCCAGCAGTTTACTGTCTAGCGGGAGCATGTACAATGAGCAGTTCTTC
.	TRBV11-2	17	.	TRBJ1-1	CASSLGRGLRRNTEAFF	TGTGCCAGCAGCTTAGGGCGAGGACTCAGGCGTAACACTGAAGCTTTCTTT
.	TRBV6-5	14	medium-sized	TRBJ1-2	CASSPGTPRDGYTF	TGTGCCAGCAGCCCCGGGACACCTAGGGATGGCTACACCTTC
.	TRBV5-1	14	.	TRBJ1-1	CASSLDWVNTEAFF	TGCGCCAGCAGCTTGGATTGGGTGAACACTGAAGCTTTCTTT
TRBD2	TRBV13	16	.	TRBJ2-1	CASSSAGLADYNEQFF	TGTGCCAGCAGCTCAGCGGGACTAGCGGACTACAATGAGCAGTTCTTC
.	TRBV28	12	.	TRBJ1-1	CASSLLTREAFF	TGTGCCAGCAGTTTATTAACCCGAGAAGCTTTCTTT
.	TRBV20-1	11	once	TRBJ1-1	CSAKGNTEAFF	TGCAGTGCTAAGGGGAACACTGAAGCTTTCTTT
TRBD1	TRBV7-3	15	few	TRBJ2-1	CASSQNRGPYNEQFF	TGTGCCAGCAGCCAGAACAGGGGTCCCTACAATGAGCAGTTCTTC
.	TRBV2	15	.	TRBJ1-1	CASTPTGFLRTEAFF	TGTGCCAGCACACCAACAGGGTTTTTGCGAACTGAAGCTTTCTTT
.	TRBV6-6	15	.	TRBJ1-2	CASSEGEPSLYGYTF	TGTGCCAGCAGCGAGGGGGAGCCCAGCCTCTATGGCTACACCTTC
.	TRBV7-6	15	.	TRBJ1-4	CASSLGTATNEKLFF	TGTGCCAGCAGCTTAGGGACAGCAACTAATGAAAAACTGTTTTTT
.	TRBV5-5	15	.	TRBJ1-2	CASSAEWGAYYGYTF	TGTGCCAGCAGCGCCGAATGGGGGGCTTACTATGGCTACACCTTC
.	TRBV7-9	14	.	TRBJ2-5	CASSTYSGTETQYF	TGTGCCAGCAGCACTTATTCCGGGACGGAGACCCAGTACTTC
.	TRBV7-7	15	.	TRBJ2-6	CASGTHLAGANVLTF	TGTGCCAGCGGAACCCACCTGGCTGGGGCCAACGTCCTGACTTTC
.	TRBV5-6	15	.	TRBJ1-1	CASTFVDRLNTEAFF	TGTGCCAGCACCTTCGTGGACCGACTGAACACTGAAGCTTTCTTT
.	TRBV3-1/TRBV3-2	14	.	TRBJ1-4	CASSLPGSNEKLFF	TGTGCCAGCAGCCTGCCCGGGAGTAATGAAAAACTGTTTTTT
TRBD1	TRBV19	16	.	TRBJ2-1	CASSKSDRVRINEQFF	TGTGCCAGTAGTAAATCCGACAGGGTAAGAATAAATGAGCAGTTCTTC
.	TRBV19	13	.	TRBJ1-2	CASSPGVGYGYTF	TGTGCCAGTAGCCCAGGGGTAGGCTATGGCTACACCTTC
TRBD1	TRBV4-1	15	.	TRBJ2-3	CASSHRGQHTDTQYF	TGCGCCAGCAGCCATAGGGGGCAGCACACAGATACGCAGTATTTT
.	TRBV10-2	14	.	TRBJ2-1	CASSETVGVWEQFF	TGCGCCAGCAGTGAGACGGTTGGCGTATGGGAGCAGTTCTTC
TRBD1	TRBV5-1	16	.	TRBJ2-2	CASSEAWTGSPGELFF	TGCGCCAGCAGCGAGGCCTGGACAGGGAGCCCCGGGGAGCTGTTTTTT
.	TRBV7-9	15	.	TRBJ2-1	CASSSQVRGRNEQFF	TGTGCCAGCAGCTCCCAAGTCAGGGGACGCAATGAGCAGTTCTTC
TRBD1	TRBV6-5	14	.	TRBJ1-6	CASSRDRGDSPLHF	TGTGCCAGCAGTAGGGACAGGGGAGATTCACCCCTCCACTTT
.	TRBV10-3	13	.	TRBJ2-2	CAISDELGGELFF	TGTGCCATCAGTGATGAACTCGGCGGGGAGCTGTTTTTT
.	TRBV7-3	13	.	TRBJ1-1	CASSLSSNTEAFF	TGTGCCAGCAGCTTAAGTTCGAACACTGAAGCTTTCTTT
.	TRBV3-1/TRBV3-2	15	.	TRBJ1-2	CASISRDRPRDGYTF	TGTGCCAGCATATCCCGGGACCGTCCAAGGGATGGCTACACCTTC
TRBD2	TRBV2	15	.	TRBJ2-1	CASRGREGFSSEQFF	TGTGCCAGCAGAGGCAGGGAGGGCTTCAGTAGTGAGCAGTTCTTC
.	TRBV30	14	.	TRBJ2-5	CAWSHGRLQETQYF	TGTGCCTGGAGTCACGGGCGATTACAAGAGACCCAGTACTTC
.	TRBV6-5	14	.	TRBJ1-4	CASRTRGLNEKLFF	TGTGCCAGCAGGACGAGGGGGTTGAATGAAAAACTGTTTTTT
.	TRBV10-3	15	.	TRBJ2-3	CAISDGSGLTDTQYF	TGTGCCATCAGTGATGGGTCGGGACTCACAGATACGCAGTATTTT
.	TRBV3-1/TRBV3-2	15	.	TRBJ1-5	CASSQEGYSNQPQHF	TGTGCCAGCAGCCAAGAAGGTTATAGCAATCAGCCCCAGCATTTT
TRBD1	TRBV6-5	13	.	TRBJ2-7	CASSRYRDSEQYF	TGTGCCAGCAGTCGCTACCGGGACAGTGAGCAGTACTTC
.	TRBV6-5	16	.	TRBJ2-7	CASSYGDRAGYYEQYF	TGTGCCAGCAGTTACGGGGACAGAGCGGGATACTACGAGCAGTACTTC
.	TRBV3-1/TRBV3-2	16	.	TRBJ1-1	CASSQEARHPNTEAFF	TGTGCCAGCAGCCAAGAAGCGAGACACCCGAACACTGAAGCTTTCTTT
.	TRBV11-2	12	.	TRBJ1-1	CASSPQRLEAFF	TGTGCCAGCAGCCCCCAGCGACTTGAAGCTTTCTTT
.	TRBV5-1	14	.	TRBJ2-3	CASSFGGSIDTQYF	TGCGCCAGCAGCTTCGGGGGTAGCATAGATACGCAGTATTTT
.	TRBV9	13	.	TRBJ2-5	CASSVDFGETQYF	TGTGCCAGCAGCGTAGACTTCGGGGAGACCCAGTACTTC
TRBD2	TRBV5-4	17	.	TRBJ2-1	CASRRGLADSSYNEQFF	TGTGCCAGCAGGCGGGGACTAGCTGACAGCTCCTACAATGAGCAGTTCTTC
.	TRBV19	15	.	TRBJ1-6	CASRIDSSYNSPLHF	TGTGCCAGTAGGATAGACAGCTCCTATAATTCACCCCTCCACTTT
.	TRBV6-5	14	once	TRBJ1-1	CASSYSGMNTEAFF	TGTGCCAGCAGTTACAGTGGCATGAACACTGAAGCTTTCTTT
.	TRBV6-1	18	few	TRBJ1-1	CASSDGLRFAGSGTEAFF	TGTGCCAGCAGTGATGGTCTGCGTTTTGCAGGCTCGGGCACTGAAGCTTTCTTT
.	TRBV4-1	17	.	TRBJ1-4	CASSQDRSRARNEKLFF	TGCGCCAGCAGCCAAGATCGGAGCAGGGCGCGTAATGAAAAACTGTTTTTT
TRBD1	TRBV7-9	14	.	TRBJ1-2	CASSRGQGILGYTF	TGTGCCAGCAGCCGGGGACAGGGTATCCTCGGCTACACCTTC
TRBD1	TRBV4-2	14	.	TRBJ2-3	CASSPGQVRDTQYF	TGTGCCAGCAGCCCCGGACAGGTTAGGGATACGCAGTATTTT
TRBD2	TRBV6-4	16	.	TRBJ2-1	CASSEELAGRYNEQFF	TGTGCCAGCAGTGAAGAACTAGCGGGCAGATACAATGAGCAGTTCTTC
.	TRBV7-9	15	.	TRBJ2-1	CASSSTGLGENEQFF	TGTGCCAGCAGCTCTACTGGTCTGGGCGAGAATGAGCAGTTCTTC
.	TRBV2	11	.	TRBJ1-4	CASSAESKLFF	TGTGCCAGCAGTGCAGAGTCTAAACTGTTTTTT